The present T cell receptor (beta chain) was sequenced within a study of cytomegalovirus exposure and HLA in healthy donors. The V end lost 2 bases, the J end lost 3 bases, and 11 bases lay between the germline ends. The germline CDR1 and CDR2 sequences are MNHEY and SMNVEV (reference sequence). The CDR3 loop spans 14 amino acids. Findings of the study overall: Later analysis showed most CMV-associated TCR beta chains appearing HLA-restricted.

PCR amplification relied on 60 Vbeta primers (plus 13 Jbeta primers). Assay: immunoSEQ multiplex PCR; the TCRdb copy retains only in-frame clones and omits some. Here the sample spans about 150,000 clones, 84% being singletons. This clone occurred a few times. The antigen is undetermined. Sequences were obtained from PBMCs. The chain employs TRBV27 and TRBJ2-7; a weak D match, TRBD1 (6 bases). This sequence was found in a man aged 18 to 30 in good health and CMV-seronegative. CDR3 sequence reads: CASSLRGNNYEQYF. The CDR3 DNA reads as TGTGCCAGCAGTTTAAGGGGGAACAACTACGAGCAGTACTTC.